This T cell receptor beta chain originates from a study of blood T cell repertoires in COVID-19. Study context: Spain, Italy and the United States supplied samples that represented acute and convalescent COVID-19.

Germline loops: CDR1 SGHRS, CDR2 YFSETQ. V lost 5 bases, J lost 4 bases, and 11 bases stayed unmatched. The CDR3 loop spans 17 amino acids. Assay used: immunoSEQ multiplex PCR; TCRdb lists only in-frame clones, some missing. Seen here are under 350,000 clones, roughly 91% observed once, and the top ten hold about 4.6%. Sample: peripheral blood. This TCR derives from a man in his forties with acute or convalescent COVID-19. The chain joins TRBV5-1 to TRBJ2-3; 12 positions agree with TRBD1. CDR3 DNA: TGCGCCAGCAGTTCCGGGACAGGGGGCTCGTTTCCAGATACGCAGTATTTT. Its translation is CASSSGTGGSFPDTQYF.